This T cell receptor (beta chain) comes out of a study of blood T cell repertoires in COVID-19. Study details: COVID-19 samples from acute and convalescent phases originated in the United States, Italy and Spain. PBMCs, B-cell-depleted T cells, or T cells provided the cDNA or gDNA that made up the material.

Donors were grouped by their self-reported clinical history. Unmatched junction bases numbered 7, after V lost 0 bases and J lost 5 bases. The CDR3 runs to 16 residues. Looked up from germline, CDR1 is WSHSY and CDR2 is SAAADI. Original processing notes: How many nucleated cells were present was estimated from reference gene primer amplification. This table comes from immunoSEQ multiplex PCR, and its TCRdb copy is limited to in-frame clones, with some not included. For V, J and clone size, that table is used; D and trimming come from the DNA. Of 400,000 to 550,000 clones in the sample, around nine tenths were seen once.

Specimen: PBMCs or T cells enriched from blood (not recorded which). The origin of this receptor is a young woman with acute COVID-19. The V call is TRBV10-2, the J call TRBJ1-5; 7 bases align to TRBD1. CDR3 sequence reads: CASSESYRGGDQPQHF. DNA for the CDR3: TGCGCCAGCAGTGAGTCATACAGGGGCGGCGATCAGCCCCAGCATTTT.